This passage covers 3 T cell receptor beta chains from one sample sequenced in a study of CD8+CD57+ T cells in acquired aplastic anemia. Patients picked for sequencing had shown CD8+CD57+ cell expansion detected by flow cytometry. Genomic DNA templated the TCR beta VDJ and CDR3 profiling. TCRdb fed the reads into MiXCR, producing one record per CDR3 protein. Among approximately 130,000 distinct CDR3 sequences listed, nearly 40% were seen once. The sequencing sample was made of sorted CD4+, CD8+, or CD8+CD57+ T cells (not recorded which) from PBMCs. All receptors derive from a human donor with aplastic anemia.

The chain is built from TRBV11-2 and TRBJ2-7, with D unclear. Trimming removed 6 bases at V and 2 bases at J, with 8 bases between. Germline-derived CDR1 and CDR2 are SGHAT and FQNNGV. The CDR3 is made up of 12 amino acids. CDR3: CASSTEAYEQYF. The CDR3 nucleotides read TGTGCCAGCAGTACCGAGGCCTACGAGCAGTACTTC.

This clonotype was recorded at least ten times. The chain carries TRBV6-5 and TRBJ1-1; 9 bases align to TRBD1. Germline CDR1 and CDR2: MNHEY and SVGAGI. Trimming cost V 4 bases and J 6 bases; bases outside gene matches: 6. The CDR3 is 14 amino acids. The CDR3: CASSLQGARAEAFF. The CDR3 DNA follows: TGTGCCAGCAGTTTACAGGGGGCGCGGGCTGAAGCTTTCTTT.

As DNA, the CDR3 is TGTGCCAGCAGCAGACTCTATGGCTACACCTTC. Its protein is CASSRLYGYTF. V and J are TRBV7-2 and TRBJ1-2; D is uncertain. The CDR3 has 11 amino acids. V lost 5 bases, J lost 4 bases, and 5 bases lay in between. CDR1 SGHTA and CDR2 FQGNSA come from the germline V gene. The full variable domain, rest sourced from reference TRBV7-2 and TRBJ1-2, is GAGVSQSPSNKVTEKGKDVELRCDPISGHTALYWYRQSLGQGLEFLIYFQGNSAPDKSGLPSDRFSAERTGGSVSTLTIQRTQQEDSAVYLCASSRLYGYTFGSGTRLTVV.